The sequence of this T cell receptor (beta chain) was determined in a study of tumor-infiltrating lymphocytes in localized non-small cell lung cancer (dated by TCRdb to the early 2020s). Background on the whole study: Several histologies were represented in the cohort, which also included both smokers and never-smokers as well as patients whose samples were collected after neoadjuvant chemotherapy. A total of 55 or so patients were included in the paired tumor versus uninvolved lung comparison of immunoSEQ T-cell fraction. The overall ICON cohort comprised around 150 surgical patients with localized non-small cell lung cancer whose tumors were resected. Resected tumor tissue and uninvolved lung tissue described as non-adjacent to the tumor were contributed by each patient, with both tissues obtained from the same patient. TCR sequencing was one of several integrated assays, alongside flow cytometry, multiplex immunofluorescence, RNA-seq, exome sequencing and proteomics, applied to the same patients.

Patient enrollment in ICON started in the first half of 2016, and the final patient was enrolled in late 2018. In a subcohort of around 72 patients, fresh tumor and matched uninvolved tissue were collected for in-depth immune analyses, with TCR sequencing among those analyses. No cell sorting was done, and TCR sequencing was instead run on DNA isolated from bulk tissue. The full study reports these points: In line with immunofluorescence CD3 counts, TCRbeta sequencing supported higher T cell infiltration in tumors compared with uninvolved lung tissue. The TCR-derived T-cell fraction showed no difference between the flow cytometry-defined immunotypes IM1 (good prognosis) and IM2 (poor prognosis). Because assay coverage varied across patients depending on available tissue quantity, TCR sequencing was performed for only a subset of the cohort. Different pieces of the same tissue were used for different assays, so technical variation could not be separated from intratumor heterogeneity.

The immunoSEQ assay used for TCR sequencing gave the T-cell fraction in both tumor and uninvolved lung tissue. The paper's data handling went like this. In the survival analysis, patients were divided into a high T-cell fraction group (upper tertile) and a low T-cell fraction group (lower two tertiles), and the two groups were compared using a log-rank test. Paired tumor versus uninvolved lung differences in T-cell fraction were tested with a signed-rank test. TCRdb provides this immuneACCESS table in a form limited to in-frame rearrangements. Some clones are lacking; in checked studies, under half of them reflect an unresolved V gene, and why the rest are absent is not known. From that table come the V and J calls and clone size; the DNA was used to work out D and trimming. This sample gives 10,000 to 15,000 clones in total; 67% of them show up just once. 9.5% to 12% of the sample lies in the top ten.

Comments on this clone: The antigen this receptor binds is unknown. The record has no base qualities; no much larger clone is one base away.

Reading from cysteine to phenylalanine, the CDR3 counts 17 amino acids. This entry keeps only the CDR3 DNA: 51 bases, framed from base 1. Trimming at the junction amounts to 1 base on V and 4 bases on J, and the germline ends lie 17 bases apart. The germline V gene gives CDR1 as SGHAT and CDR2 as FQNNGV. Rearrangement joined TRBV11-2 to TRBJ2-4; no D gene can be assigned with confidence. Input material: uninvolved lung tissue not adjacent to the tumor. This sequence was found in a human donor with non-small cell lung cancer. The DNA reads TGTGCCAGCAGCTTAGGGTGGCAACAGCTAAATAAAAACATTCAGTACTTC. This yields the protein CASSLGWQQLNKNIQYF.